This T cell receptor beta chain was captured in a study of T cells in Graves' hyperthyroidism and ophthalmopathy. About the study: Peripheral blood draws took place at initial diagnosis, ahead of any treatment. General observations from the study: The majority of expanded thyroid clonotypes above 0.001 also appeared in blood.

RNA transcripts were the template for amplifying TCR beta CDR3 regions. HTBI primers were the set used in a first-round RT-PCR of the TCR CDR3. MiXCR, run by TCRdb on the multiplex PCR reads, gives a single entry per CDR3 protein. The sample contains fewer than 450,000 distinct CDR3 sequences, over 12% of which appear only once. This clonotype has a count of ten or more. Its cognate antigen is unknown. The source is a man aged 45 to 65 with Graves' ophthalmopathy. Sequencing was performed on blood.

CDR3 coding DNA: TGTGCCTGGAGTGCGGGACACAGGAACACTGAAGCTTTCTTT. Protein: CAWSAGHRNTEAFF. The J gene is TRBJ1-1, the V gene TRBV30, with D possibly matching TRBD1 (6 bases). Trimming pared 1 base from V and 1 base from J, leaving 10 bases between. The CDR3 sequence is 14 residues long. Germline V CDR1 and CDR2: GTSNPN, SVGIG (reference sequence).